These T cell receptor beta chains were read from a single sample in a study of cytomegalovirus exposure and HLA in healthy donors. Using immunoSEQ multiplex PCR, the repertoire was profiled, and TCRdb retains in-frame clones only, with some absent. This sample has fewer than 250,000 clones, with over 80% found just once. Sequenced sample: PBMCs. Source of these receptors: a woman in her late teens or twenties in good health and CMV-seronegative. Both conserved end residues are part of each CDR3. Not all rows give a size; the values are once, few, many and, for expanded clones, a class.

size	V	J	CDR3
.	TRBV18	TRBJ2-6	CASSQRQGASSGANVLTF
.	TRBV13	TRBJ2-5	CASSHEADQETQYF
few	TRBV6-5	TRBJ1-3	CASSPGLRTGNTIYF
.	TRBV25-1	TRBJ2-2	CASSAQGPHTGELFF
.	TRBV2	TRBJ1-1	CASILGGSTEAFF
.	TRBV5-1	TRBJ2-7	CASSLVAQLSNEQYF
.	TRBV10-2	TRBJ2-5	CASSEYTGEETQYF
.	TRBV12-5	TRBJ2-1	CASGLGAGDSPLPNEQFF
.	TRBV28	TRBJ1-2	CASSSGEVGYTF
.	TRBV6-5	TRBJ1-1	CAIGTLNTEAFF
.	TRBV25-1	TRBJ2-5	CASSVDRGGSEETQYF
.	TRBV19	TRBJ1-2	CASSTGTGINYGYTF
once	TRBV6-5	TRBJ2-7	CASRRLAAGDNEQYF
.	TRBV28	TRBJ1-1	CASSLSVNEAFF
.	TRBV30	TRBJ1-3	CAWSPSGNTIYF
.	TRBV15	TRBJ1-5	CATSHPTSPYSNQPQHF
.	TRBV18	TRBJ1-2	CASSSGTANYGYTF
.	TRBV6-6	TRBJ2-7	CASRGTQSSYEQYF
.	TRBV30	TRBJ2-1	CAWRDGLRMENEQFF
.	TRBV4-2	TRBJ2-7	CASSQTRGVRHEQYF
.	TRBV7-8	TRBJ2-5	CASSLEGVGETQYF
.	TRBV6-1	TRBJ2-1	CASSVLPVFNEQFF
.	TRBV2	TRBJ1-1	CASSEGRGTEAFF
.	TRBV10-2	TRBJ1-4	CASSEYHRNEKLFF
.	TRBV13	TRBJ2-7	CASRLRGSSYEQYF
.	TRBV9	TRBJ2-1	CASSVGKALTRSNEQFF
.	TRBV9	TRBJ2-3	CASSALVRGAGDTQYF
.	TRBV6-5	TRBJ1-2	CASRLGTPPNYGYTF
.	TRBV7-8	TRBJ2-1	CASSFRTGRNEQFF
.	TRBV4-1	TRBJ2-7	CASSQGTRIVTYEQYF
.	TRBV19	TRBJ2-7	CASRADQGGSYEQYF
.	TRBV28	TRBJ1-1	CASSRGGEAEAFF
.	TRBV6-1	TRBJ1-4	CASSEVLGITNEKLFF
.	TRBV5-1	TRBJ2-3	CASSLQGDTQYF
.	TRBV11-3	TRBJ1-1	CASSPSGLNTEAFF
few	TRBV18	TRBJ1-1	CASSPGTGGTEAFF
.	TRBV29-1	TRBJ2-5	CSATGDWETQYF
.	TRBV15	TRBJ2-1	CATSSINRGQFF
once	TRBV6-5	TRBJ2-1	CASTDPGATYNEQFF
.	TRBV6-5	TRBJ2-7	CASSSGVEQYF
.	TRBV9	TRBJ2-7	CASSLEGAVSGEQYF
.	TRBV2	TRBJ1-5	CASSEEQGASQPQHF
few	TRBV18	TRBJ1-2	CASSPWVGGGYTF
once	TRBV5-4	TRBJ1-2	CASSGTGGNYGYTF
.	TRBV25-1	TRBJ1-4	CASSDTRTGGGEKLFF
few	TRBV4-1	TRBJ1-2	CASSQGVPLRDGYTF
.	TRBV27	TRBJ1-5	CASSRGQNYQPQHF
once	TRBV7-3	TRBJ2-5	CASSEGWQETQYF
once	TRBV28	TRBJ2-7	CASTQGLAGLLEMDEQYF
.	TRBV2	TRBJ2-7	CASREILATYEQYF
.	TRBV27	TRBJ2-7	CASSLEWVGEQYF
.	TRBV5-8	TRBJ1-5	CASSFGGYTYQPQHF
.	TRBV5-1	TRBJ1-1	CASRKWLGGAMNTEAFF
few	TRBV7-3	TRBJ1-1	CASSLTVNTEAFF
.	TRBV30	TRBJ2-2	CAWSSGTMTGELFF